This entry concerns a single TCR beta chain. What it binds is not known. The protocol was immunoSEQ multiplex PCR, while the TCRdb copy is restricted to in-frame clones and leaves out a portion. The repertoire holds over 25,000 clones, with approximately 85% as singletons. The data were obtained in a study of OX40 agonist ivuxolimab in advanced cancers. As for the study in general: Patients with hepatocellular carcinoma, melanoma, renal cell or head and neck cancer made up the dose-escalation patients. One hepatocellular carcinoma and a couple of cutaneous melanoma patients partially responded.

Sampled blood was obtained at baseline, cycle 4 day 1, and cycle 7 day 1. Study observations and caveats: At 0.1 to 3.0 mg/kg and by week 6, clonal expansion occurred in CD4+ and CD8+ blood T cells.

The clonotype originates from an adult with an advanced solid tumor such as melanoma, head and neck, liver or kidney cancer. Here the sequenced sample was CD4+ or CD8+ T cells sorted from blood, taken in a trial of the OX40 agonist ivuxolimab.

CDR3 bases: TGTGCCAGCAGCCAAGTACGGGGGGAAAAACTGTTTTTT. Translated, it gives CASSQVRGEKLFF. This chain uses TRBV13 with TRBJ1-4; possibly TRBD1 for D (5 bases). V gave up 5 bases and J gave up 8 bases, with 12 bases separating them. Germline CDR1 and CDR2: PRHDT and FYEKMQ (reference sequence). The CDR3 has 13 amino acids.